The entry below describes one TCR beta chain. The entry originates in a study of blood T cell repertoires in COVID-19. TCRdb's copy holds only in-frame clones and misses some; the assay was immunoSEQ multiplex PCR. The table has more than 300,000 clones, about nine tenths seen once. Participant age was about 18 to 89 years, and participants resided in fewer than 25 US areas. The germline V gene has CDR1 SNHLY and CDR2 FYNNEI. This CDR3 is 13 amino acids long. Trimming removed 4 bases from V and 7 bases from J, with 13 bases in between. This receptor was obtained from a woman aged 25 to 39 who had recovered from COVID-19. What was sequenced was PBMCs or T cells enriched from blood (not recorded which). V and J are TRBV2 and TRBJ1-1; no clear D gene. Here the CDR3 reads CASSGLRSHEAFF. In nucleotides, the CDR3 is TGTGCCAGCAGTGGTCTCAGGTCCCATGAAGCTTTCTTT.